Listed below are T cell receptor beta chains from one sample, sequenced in a study of beta chain features in type 1 diabetes. Produced via immunoSEQ multiplex PCR; TCRdb's table is partial and in-frame only. The sample records 400,000 or so clones, roughly 9.8% being singletons. Sequencing was carried out using central memory CD4+ T cells from blood. These receptors all stem from a young man with type 1 diabetes. Both conserved end residues are part of each CDR3. A D gene is named only where the DNA matches it firmly. Where a row states a size, it is once, few, many or the class of an expanded clone; other rows omit it.

v_gene	j_gene	d_gene	abundance	CDR3nt	CDR3aa
TRBV10-3	TRBJ1-2	NA	NA	TGTGCCATCAGTGAGGAGGAACGCGGCTACACCTTC	CAISEEERGYTF
TRBV7-9	TRBJ2-7	TRBD1	NA	TGTGCCAGCAGCTTAGTTGGACAGGGAAACGACGAGCAGTACTTC	CASSLVGQGNDEQYF
TRBV11-2	TRBJ2-5	NA	many	TGTGCCAGCAGCTCCCCCGGGGGGCAGCGGACTGCGACCCAGTACTTC	CASSSPGGQRTATQYF
TRBV6-5	TRBJ2-1	NA	many	TGTGCCAGCAAAAAGCGCCAAAGGAATGAGCAGTTCTTC	CASKKRQRNEQFF
TRBV28	TRBJ2-7	NA	NA	TGTGCCAGCAGGTCCTCGCTTGGTGTGGACTACGAGCAGTACTTC	CASRSSLGVDYEQYF
TRBV28	TRBJ1-1	NA	many	TGTGCCAGCATGAAGGGCCAAGGGACTGAAGCTTTCTTT	CASMKGQGTEAFF
TRBV28	TRBJ1-4	NA	many	TGTGCCAGCAGTTTGAAGGACACCCATTGGGCGAGGGAACTGTTTTTT	CASSLKDTHWARELFF
TRBV28	TRBJ2-2	NA	few	TGTGCCAGCAGTTTTATTGCCAGGAATTACGGGGAGCTGTTTTTT	CASSFIARNYGELFF
TRBV27	TRBJ2-1	NA	NA	TGTGCCAGCAAGGACGGACACTCCTACAATGAGCAGTTCTTC	CASKDGHSYNEQFF
TRBV19	TRBJ1-5	TRBD1	few	TGTGCCAGTCGTTTTCAGGGGGCGTATCAGCCCCAGCATTTT	CASRFQGAYQPQHF
TRBV27	TRBJ1-3	NA	few	TGTGCCAGCAGTCGAGGGGCCTCTGGAAACACCATATATTTT	CASSRGASGNTIYF
TRBV6-4	TRBJ1-4	NA	NA	TGTGCCAGCAGTACCGGGACACCCAATGAAAAACTGTTTTTT	CASSTGTPNEKLFF
TRBV7-2	TRBJ2-2	NA	NA	TGTGCCAGCAGCTTTAATCGGGACACCGGGGAGCTGTTTTTT	CASSFNRDTGELFF
TRBV27	TRBJ2-7	TRBD2	NA	TGTGCCAGCAGTCTTAGCGGGAGGGCCTCGTACGAGCAGTACTTC	CASSLSGRASYEQYF
TRBV27	TRBJ1-2	NA	NA	TGTGCCAGCGGGCCACTACAATTTACTAACTATGGCTACACCTTC	CASGPLQFTNYGYTF
TRBV18	TRBJ1-5	TRBD1	few	TGTGCCAGCTCACGATCGACAGGGACAAATCAGCCCCAGCATTTT	CASSRSTGTNQPQHF
TRBV6-5	TRBJ1-4	TRBD1	NA	TGTGCCAGCAGTTACTCACCGGGACAGATTAATGAAAAACTGTTTTTT	CASSYSPGQINEKLFF
TRBV10-3	TRBJ2-1	NA	few	TGTGCCATCAGTCGGGGGGCGAGTAATGAGCAGTTCTTC	CAISRGASNEQFF
TRBV6-5	TRBJ2-3	TRBD1	NA	TGTGCCAGCAGTTACTCCGGACAGGATGGAGAAGATACGCAGTATTTT	CASSYSGQDGEDTQYF
TRBV19	TRBJ1-1	NA	NA	TGTGCCAGTAGTTATTGGGCAGAGAACACTGAAGCTTTCTTT	CASSYWAENTEAFF
TRBV10-2	TRBJ1-1	NA	few	TGCGCCAGCAGTCGCGCGACCCGGGGCACTGAAGCTTTCTTT	CASSRATRGTEAFF
TRBV5-1	TRBJ1-1	NA	few	TGCGCCAGCAGCTTGGCGGGAGCATCCCCAACGGGAGCTTTCTTT	CASSLAGASPTGAFF
TRBV2	TRBJ2-2	NA	NA	TGTGCCAGCGGTGGCGCGAAGGGGTCATTTGTCACCGGGGAGCTGTTTTTT	CASGGAKGSFVTGELFF
TRBV29-1	TRBJ2-1	TRBD1	few	TGCAGCGCCGGACCCGGGACAGACTACAATGAGCAGTTCTTC	CSAGPGTDYNEQFF
TRBV7-8	TRBJ2-1	TRBD1	NA	TGTGCCAGCAGCTTGGGACAGGGTCTCTTTAATGAGCAGTTCTTC	CASSLGQGLFNEQFF
TRBV4-2	TRBJ1-2	NA	NA	TGTGCCAGCAGCCAAGAGGGCGGGGTTAACTATGGCTACACCTTC	CASSQEGGVNYGYTF
TRBV13	TRBJ2-1	TRBD2	many	TGTGCCAGCAGCTTATTGGGACTAGAACATGAGCAGTTCTTC	CASSLLGLEHEQFF
TRBV5-4	TRBJ2-2	TRBD2	few	TGTGCCAGCAGCCTGCTAGCGGTCGGGGAGCTGTTTTTT	CASSLLAVGELFF
TRBV11-2	TRBJ2-1	TRBD2	NA	TGTGCCAGCAGCTCAACTAGCGGGCCTCAGTTCTTC	CASSSTSGPQFF
TRBV28	TRBJ2-1	TRBD2	NA	TGTGCCAGCAGTCCCGGGGGAGGGAGCTATGAGCAGTTCTTC	CASSPGGGSYEQFF
TRBV5-1	TRBJ1-3	NA	few	TGCGCCAGCAGCCCGTCGGCAAGCTCTGGAAACACCATATATTTT	CASSPSASSGNTIYF
TRBV5-6	TRBJ2-7	NA	few	TGTGCCAGCAGCTTGTACGGACGCTCCTACGAGCAGTACTTC	CASSLYGRSYEQYF
TRBV9	TRBJ2-3	NA	few	TGTGCCAGCAGCGTAGGAGGGGACGGGTACTATACGCAGTATTTT	CASSVGGDGYYTQYF
TRBV4-2	TRBJ1-2	NA	few	TGTGCCAGCAGCCAAGATATTGCGCGGGGAGACTATGGCTACACCTTC	CASSQDIARGDYGYTF
TRBV4-3	TRBJ1-2	NA	NA	TGCGCCAGCAGCCAAGGGGTAGACTATGGCTACACCTTC	CASSQGVDYGYTF
TRBV7-6	TRBJ2-1	NA	NA	TGTGCCGGAGAGGGTACCTACAATGAGCAGTTCTTC	CAGEGTYNEQFF
TRBV9	TRBJ2-1	TRBD2	many	TGTGCCAGCAGCGTATTGGCTAGCGGCTACAATGAGCAGTTCTTC	CASSVLASGYNEQFF
TRBV6-1	TRBJ1-2	TRBD1	NA	TGTGCCAGCAGTGACGGGACAGGACGATATGGCTACACCTTC	CASSDGTGRYGYTF
TRBV28	TRBJ1-3	NA	NA	TGTGCCAGCAGCCCTGACAGGAATAGAAACACCATATATTTT	CASSPDRNRNTIYF
TRBV28	TRBJ2-7	TRBD2	NA	TGTGCCTGGAGTCGGACTAGCGGGAACTACGAGCAGTACTTC	CAWSRTSGNYEQYF
TRBV9	TRBJ2-5	TRBD1	few	TGTGCCAGCAGCGTAGGGGGTAGGGACAGCGAAGAGACCCAGTACTTC	CASSVGGRDSEETQYF
TRBV2	TRBJ2-7	TRBD1	many	TGTGCCAGCACAGGACAGGTCCGCTACGAGCAGTACTTC	CASTGQVRYEQYF
TRBV7-3	TRBJ2-3	TRBD1	NA	TGTGCCAGCAGCTTCCACCCCGGGACAGGGGGCGATACGCAGTATTTT	CASSFHPGTGGDTQYF
TRBV6-5	TRBJ2-3	NA	NA	TGTGCCAGCAGTTACTCGAATTTTCCCACAGATACGCAGTATTTT	CASSYSNFPTDTQYF